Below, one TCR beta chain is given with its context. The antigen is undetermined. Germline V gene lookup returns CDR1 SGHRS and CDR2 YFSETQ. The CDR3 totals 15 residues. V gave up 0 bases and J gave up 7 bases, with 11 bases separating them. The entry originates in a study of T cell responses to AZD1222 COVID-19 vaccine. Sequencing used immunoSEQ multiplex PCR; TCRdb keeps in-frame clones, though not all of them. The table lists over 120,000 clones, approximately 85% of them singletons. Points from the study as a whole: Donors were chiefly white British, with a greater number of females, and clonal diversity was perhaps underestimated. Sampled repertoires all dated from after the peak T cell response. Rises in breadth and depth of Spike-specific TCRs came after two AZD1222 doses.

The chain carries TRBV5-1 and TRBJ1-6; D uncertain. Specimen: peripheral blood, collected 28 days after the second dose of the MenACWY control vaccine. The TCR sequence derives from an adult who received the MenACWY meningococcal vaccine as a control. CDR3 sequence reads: CASSLAAGSNSPLHF. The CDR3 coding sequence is TGCGCCAGCAGCTTGGCCGCCGGGAGCAATTCACCCCTCCACTTT. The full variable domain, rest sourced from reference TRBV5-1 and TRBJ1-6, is KAGVTQTPRYLIKTRGQQVTLSCSPISGHRSVSWYQQTPGQGLQFLFEYFSETQRNKGNFPGRFSGRQFSNSRSEMNVSTLELGDSALYLCASSLAAGSNSPLHFGNGTRLTVT.